This is a list of T cell receptor beta chains from one sample in a study of cytomegalovirus exposure and HLA in healthy donors. The assay was immunoSEQ multiplex PCR, and TCRdb's table has in-frame clones only and misses some. The repertoire includes fewer than 200,000 clones, about 77% of them detected once, and 2.4% sits in the top ten. Sequencing was carried out using PBMCs. All receptors derive from a man in his 60s in good health and CMV-seronegative. The CDR3 runs from the conserved cysteine through the conserved F or W. A D gene is named only where the DNA matches it firmly. Clone size, where shown, is once, few, many, or a class for clones that have expanded.

v_call	j_call	d_call	clone_size	cdr3_nt	cdr3_aa
TRBV5-6	TRBJ1-4	TRBD1	-	TGTGCCAGCAGCTTGATTACCGGACAGGGTCAGAGAGGACTGTTTTTT	CASSLITGQGQRGLFF
TRBV7-6	TRBJ1-5	-	-	TGTGCCAGCAGCTTAGGGGCCGACAGCAATCAGCCCCAGCATTTT	CASSLGADSNQPQHF
TRBV29-1	TRBJ1-2	TRBD1	once	TGCAGCGTTGCTTGGACAGGGGTAGATGGCTACACCTTC	CSVAWTGVDGYTF
TRBV6-5	TRBJ2-7	-	-	TGTGCCAGCAGTTACTTGCGGGGACCTTACGAGCAGTACTTC	CASSYLRGPYEQYF
TRBV5-5	TRBJ2-7	-	few	TGTGCCAGCAGCCAAGATCCCCAGGGCGGCTCCTACGAGCAGTACTTC	CASSQDPQGGSYEQYF
TRBV19	TRBJ2-7	-	-	TGTGCCAGTAGTTTGGACAGCAGCTCCTACGAGCAGTACTTC	CASSLDSSSYEQYF
TRBV30	TRBJ1-5	-	-	TGTGCCTGGAGTTCGGGTGCCGGTCAGCCCCAGCATTTT	CAWSSGAGQPQHF
TRBV27	TRBJ1-5	-	-	TGTGCCAGCAGTTTCGCTATTAATAGCAATCAGCCCCAGCATTTT	CASSFAINSNQPQHF
TRBV5-1	TRBJ2-1	TRBD1	few	TGCGCCAGCAGCTTGGCTTTTCAGGGGGCAGGAGATGAGCAGTTCTTC	CASSLAFQGAGDEQFF
TRBV5-1	TRBJ1-2	-	-	TGCGCCAGCAGCTTGGCCGGAGATAACTATGGCTACACCTTC	CASSLAGDNYGYTF
TRBV5-5	TRBJ2-1	-	-	TGTGCCAGCAGACACCCACAGGTGTTGGATGAGCAGTTCTTC	CASRHPQVLDEQFF
TRBV11-2	TRBJ2-7	TRBD2	-	TGTGCCAGCAGCTCCACCCGGACTAGCGGCTCCTACGAGCAGTACTTC	CASSSTRTSGSYEQYF
TRBV28	TRBJ2-5	TRBD1	few	TGTGCCAGCAGTTTACCGGGACAGGCCACGGAGACCCAGTACTTC	CASSLPGQATETQYF
TRBV28	TRBJ1-3	-	-	TGTGCCATTAATAGCCAGGGAGGAGGCTCTGGAAACACCATATATTTT	CAINSQGGGSGNTIYF
TRBV21-1	TRBJ2-3	-	-	TGTGCCAGCAGACAGACAGGGTGGCCCACAGATACGCAGTATTTT	CASRQTGWPTDTQYF
TRBV7-8	TRBJ2-1	-	-	TGTGCCAGCAGCCCGATGGTGGCGGGTGACTCCTACAATGAGCAGTTCTTC	CASSPMVAGDSYNEQFF
TRBV2	TRBJ2-2	-	-	TGTGCCAGCAATTCCAGGAACACCGGGGAGCTGTTTTTT	CASNSRNTGELFF
TRBV27	TRBJ2-3	TRBD2	-	TGTGCCAGTCAAAAACTGGGACTAGCGGGGGGGCCAGATACGCAGTATTTT	CASQKLGLAGGPDTQYF
TRBV19	TRBJ1-5	TRBD1	-	TGTGCCAGTAGTTCCCCTCCACGACAGGGAGGCAATCAGCCCCAGCATTTT	CASSSPPRQGGNQPQHF
TRBV28	TRBJ2-5	TRBD1	once	TGTGCCAGCAGCGCCTCCGGGACAGGCCAAGAGACCCAGTACTTC	CASSASGTGQETQYF
TRBV30	TRBJ1-3	-	-	TGTGCCTGGAGCAGCTCTGGAAACACCATATATTTT	CAWSSSGNTIYF
TRBV6-6	TRBJ2-2	TRBD2	-	TGTGCCAGCAGTTACCGGACTAGTTACACCGGGGAGCTGTTTTTT	CASSYRTSYTGELFF
TRBV11-3	TRBJ2-3	TRBD2	-	TGTGCCAGCAGCCCACCCTGGCTAGCGGGAAGCGCAGATACGCAGTATTTT	CASSPPWLAGSADTQYF